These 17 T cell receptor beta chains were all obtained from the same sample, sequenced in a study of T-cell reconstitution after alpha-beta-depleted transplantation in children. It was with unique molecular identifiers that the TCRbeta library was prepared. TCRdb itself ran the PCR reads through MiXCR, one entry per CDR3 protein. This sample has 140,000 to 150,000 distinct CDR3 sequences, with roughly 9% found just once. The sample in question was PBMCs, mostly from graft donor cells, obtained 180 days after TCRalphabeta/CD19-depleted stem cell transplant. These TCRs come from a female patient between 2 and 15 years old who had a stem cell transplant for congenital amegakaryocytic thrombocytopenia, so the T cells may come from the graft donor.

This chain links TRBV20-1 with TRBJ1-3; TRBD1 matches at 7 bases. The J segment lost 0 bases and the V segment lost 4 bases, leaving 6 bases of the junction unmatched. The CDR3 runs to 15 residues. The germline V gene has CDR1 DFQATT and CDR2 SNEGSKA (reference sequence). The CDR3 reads CSATLDRASGNTIYF. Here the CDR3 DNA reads TGCAGTGCTACCCTCGACAGGGCCTCTGGAAACACCATATATTTT.

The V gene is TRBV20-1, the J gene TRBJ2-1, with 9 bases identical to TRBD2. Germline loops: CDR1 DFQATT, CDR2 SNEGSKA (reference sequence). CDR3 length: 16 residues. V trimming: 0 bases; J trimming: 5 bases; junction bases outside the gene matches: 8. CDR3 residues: CSARDPGLATNNEQFF. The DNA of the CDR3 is TGCAGTGCTAGAGATCCCGGACTAGCGACAAACAATGAGCAGTTCTTC.

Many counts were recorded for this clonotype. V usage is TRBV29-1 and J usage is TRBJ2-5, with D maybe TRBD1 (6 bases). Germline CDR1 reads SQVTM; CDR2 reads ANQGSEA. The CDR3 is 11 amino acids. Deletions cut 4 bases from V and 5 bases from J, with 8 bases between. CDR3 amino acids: CSVGGGETQYF. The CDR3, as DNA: TGCAGCGTTGGTGGGGGCGAGACCCAGTACTTC.

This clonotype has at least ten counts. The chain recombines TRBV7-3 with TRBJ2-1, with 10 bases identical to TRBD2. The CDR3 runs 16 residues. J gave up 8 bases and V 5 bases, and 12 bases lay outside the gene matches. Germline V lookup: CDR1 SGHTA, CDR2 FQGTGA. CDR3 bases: TGTGCCAGCAGCCCAGGGGTAGCGGGGGGTTTTTATGAGCAGTTCTTC. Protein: CASSPGVAGGFYEQFF.

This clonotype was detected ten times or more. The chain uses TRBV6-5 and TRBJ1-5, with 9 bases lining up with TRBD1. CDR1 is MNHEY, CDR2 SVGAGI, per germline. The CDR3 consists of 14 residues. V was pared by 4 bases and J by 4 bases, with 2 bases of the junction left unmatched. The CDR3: CASSWDRANQPQHF. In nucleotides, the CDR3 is TGTGCCAGCAGTTGGGACAGGGCGAATCAGCCCCAGCATTTT.

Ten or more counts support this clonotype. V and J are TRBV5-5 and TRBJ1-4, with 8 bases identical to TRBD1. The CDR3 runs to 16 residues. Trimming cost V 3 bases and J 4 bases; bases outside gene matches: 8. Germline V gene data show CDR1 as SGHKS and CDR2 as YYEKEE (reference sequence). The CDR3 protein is CASSSLTGQDNEKLFF. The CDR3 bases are TGTGCCAGCAGCTCACTTACGGGACAGGATAATGAAAAACTGTTTTTT. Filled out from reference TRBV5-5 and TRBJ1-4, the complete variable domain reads DAGVTQSPTHLIKTRGQQVTLRCSPISGHKSVSWYQQVLGQGPQFIFQYYEKEERGRGNFPDRFSARQFPNYSSELNVNALLLGDSALYLCASSSLTGQDNEKLFFGSGTQLSVL.

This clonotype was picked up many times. The CDR3 protein is CASSEPGGLGNEQFF. The DNA of the CDR3 is TGTGCCAGCAGTGAACCGGGAGGCCTCGGCAATGAGCAGTTCTTC. V usage is TRBV28 and J usage is TRBJ2-1, with 7 bases identical to TRBD2. After removal of 5 bases from V and 6 bases from J, the junction contained 10 bases not matched to a gene. This CDR3 comprises 15 residues. Germline CDR1 reads MDHEN; CDR2 reads SYDVKM.

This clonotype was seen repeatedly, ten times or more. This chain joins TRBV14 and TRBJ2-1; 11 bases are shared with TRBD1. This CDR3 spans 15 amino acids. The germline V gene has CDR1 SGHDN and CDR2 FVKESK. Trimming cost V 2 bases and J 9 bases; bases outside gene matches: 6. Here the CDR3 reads CASSQQGTGGAEQFF. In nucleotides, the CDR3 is TGTGCCAGCAGCCAACAGGGGACAGGGGGGGCTGAGCAGTTCTTC.

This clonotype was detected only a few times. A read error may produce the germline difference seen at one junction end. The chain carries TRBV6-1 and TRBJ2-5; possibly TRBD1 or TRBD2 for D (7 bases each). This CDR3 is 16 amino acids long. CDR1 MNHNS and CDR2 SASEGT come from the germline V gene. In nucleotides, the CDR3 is TGTGCCAGCAGTAAGCCGGGACCCAGGGGGGGAGAGCCCCAGTACTTC. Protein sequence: CASSKPGPRGGEPQYF.

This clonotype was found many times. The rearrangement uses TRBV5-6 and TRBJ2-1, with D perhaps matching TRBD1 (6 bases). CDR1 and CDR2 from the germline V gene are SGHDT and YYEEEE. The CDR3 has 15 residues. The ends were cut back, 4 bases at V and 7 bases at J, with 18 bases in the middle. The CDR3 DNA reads TGTGCCAGCAGCAGACCCTCCAGGGGTGGGAATGAGCAGTTCTTC. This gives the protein CASSRPSRGGNEQFF.

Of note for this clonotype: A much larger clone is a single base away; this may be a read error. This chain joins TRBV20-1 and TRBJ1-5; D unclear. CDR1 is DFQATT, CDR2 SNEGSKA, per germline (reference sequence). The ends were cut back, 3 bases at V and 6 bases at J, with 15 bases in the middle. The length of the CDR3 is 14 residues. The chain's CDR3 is CSARRASGGQPQHF. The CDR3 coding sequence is TGCAGTGCTAGGAGGGCGAGTGGAGGTCAGCCCCAGCATTTT.

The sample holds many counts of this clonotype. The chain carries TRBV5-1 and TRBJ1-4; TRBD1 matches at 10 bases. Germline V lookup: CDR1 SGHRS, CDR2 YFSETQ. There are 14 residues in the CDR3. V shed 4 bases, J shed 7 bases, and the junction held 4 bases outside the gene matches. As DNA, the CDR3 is TGCGCCAGCAGCAGACAGGGGGCCCGTGAAAAACTGTTTTTT. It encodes CASSRQGAREKLFF.

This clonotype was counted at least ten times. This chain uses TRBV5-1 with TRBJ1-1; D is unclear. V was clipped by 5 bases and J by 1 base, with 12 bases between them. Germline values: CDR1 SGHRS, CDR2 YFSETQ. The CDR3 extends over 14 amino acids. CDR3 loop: CASRLTAENTEAFF. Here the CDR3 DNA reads TGCGCCAGCAGATTAACAGCGGAGAACACTGAAGCTTTCTTT.

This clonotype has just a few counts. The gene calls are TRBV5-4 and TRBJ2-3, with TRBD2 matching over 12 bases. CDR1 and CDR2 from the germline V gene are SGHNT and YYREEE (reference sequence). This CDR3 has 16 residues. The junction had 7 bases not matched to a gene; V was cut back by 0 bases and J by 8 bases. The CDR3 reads CASSLVLAGGYGTQYF. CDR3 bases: TGTGCCAGCAGCTTGGTACTAGCGGGGGGCTATGGTACGCAGTATTTT.

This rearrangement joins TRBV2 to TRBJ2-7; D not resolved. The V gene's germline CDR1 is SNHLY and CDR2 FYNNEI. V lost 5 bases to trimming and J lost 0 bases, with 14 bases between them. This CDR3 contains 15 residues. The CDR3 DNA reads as TGTGCCAGCAGTCGGTGGCGGCAGAGCTCCTACGAGCAGTACTTC. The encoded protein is CASSRWRQSSYEQYF.

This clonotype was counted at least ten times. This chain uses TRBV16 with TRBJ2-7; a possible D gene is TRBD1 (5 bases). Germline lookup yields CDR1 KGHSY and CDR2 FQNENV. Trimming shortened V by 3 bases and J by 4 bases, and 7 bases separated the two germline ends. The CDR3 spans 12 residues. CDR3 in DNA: TGTGCCAGCAGCCAGGGGCTGTACGAGCAGTACTTC. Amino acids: CASSQGLYEQYF. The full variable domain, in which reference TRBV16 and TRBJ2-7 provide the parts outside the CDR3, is GEEVAQTPKHLVRGEGQKAKLYCAPIKGHSYVFWYQQVLKNEFKFLISFQNENVFDETGMPKERFSAKCLPNSPCSLEIQATKLEDSAVYFCASSQGLYEQYFGPGTRLTVT.

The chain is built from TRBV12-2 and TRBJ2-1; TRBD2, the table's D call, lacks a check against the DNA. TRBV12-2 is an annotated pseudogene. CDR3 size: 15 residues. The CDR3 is CASRNQGLADNEQFF. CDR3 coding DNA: TGTGCAAGTCGCAATCAGGGACTAGCGGACAATGAGCAGTTCTTC.